A selection of T cell receptor beta chains follows, all from one sample in a study of response to subunit inactivated influenza vaccine. TCRdb reprocessed the RT-PCR reads via MiXCR and lists one record per CDR3 protein. The sample consists of hundreds of thousands of distinct CDR3 sequences, approximately 13% of them appearing once. Specimen: PBMCs from blood, collected 45 days after vaccination. These receptors originate from a man in his forties or fifties who received an inactivated influenza vaccine. Each CDR3 is given with its conserved first and last residue. D genes are given only for firm matches. Clone size is stated in some rows and not others, as once, few, many or a class when expanded.

clone_size	d_call	v_call	j_call	cdr3_nt	cdr3_aa
few	.	TRBV4-2	TRBJ1-1	TGTGCCAGCAGCCAAGATTATGACACTGAAGCTTTCTTT	CASSQDYDTEAFF
.	TRBD1	TRBV12-3/TRBV12-4	TRBJ1-2	TGTGCCAGCAGGACAGGGTGGGGTGGCTACACCTTC	CASRTGWGGYTF
once	TRBD1	TRBV5-6	TRBJ2-7	TGTGCCAGCAGCTTAAGCAGGGGGTTGGGGCAGTACTTC	CASSLSRGLGQYF
few	TRBD1	TRBV7-6	TRBJ2-7	TGTGCCAGCAGCTTAGCTCCGGACAGGGGGCTGGACGAGCAGTACTTC	CASSLAPDRGLDEQYF
few	.	TRBV2	TRBJ1-2	TGTGCCAGCGATCAGGGATCTAACTATGGCTACACCTTC	CASDQGSNYGYTF
few	TRBD2	TRBV5-1	TRBJ2-1	TGCGCCAGCGGACTAGCGTCCAGCTCCTACAATGAGCAGTTCTTC	CASGLASSSYNEQFF
.	.	TRBV7-3	TRBJ2-3	TGTGCCAGCAGCCGACTAAAGAGGGATACGCAGTATTTT	CASSRLKRDTQYF
few	.	TRBV6-2/TRBV6-3	TRBJ2-6	TGTGCCAGCAGTCCAGGACACGGACGCTCTGGGGCCAACGTCCTGACTTTC	CASSPGHGRSGANVLTF
.	.	TRBV4-3	TRBJ1-6	TGCGCCAGCAGCCAAGAGGTTGGGGGGTCCTATAATTCACCCCTCCACTTT	CASSQEVGGSYNSPLHF
.	TRBD1	TRBV11-2	TRBJ2-1	TGTGCCAGCAGCCAAGACAGGGTCGACAATGAGCAGTTCTTC	CASSQDRVDNEQFF
.	.	TRBV2	TRBJ2-2	TGTGCCAGCAGTGATAGGACCGCGAACACCGGGGAGCTGTTTTTT	CASSDRTANTGELFF
.	.	TRBV12-3/TRBV12-4	TRBJ1-3	TGTGCCAGCAGTTTTGCAGGGGGAAACACCATATATTTT	CASSFAGGNTIYF